The text below deals with one T cell receptor beta chain. A few counts support this clone. It lacks a known antigen. No quality values exist for individual bases; no much larger clone is one base distant. Library creation used the immunoSEQ multiplex PCR assay. For the multiplex PCR, a mixture combining 60 forward primers for TCR Vbeta segments and 13 reverse primers for TCR Jbeta segments was used. The CDR3 region of rearranged TCR beta genes was amplified from genomic DNA by a multiplex PCR assay. Amplified TCR beta libraries were sequenced as 87-base-pair reads on the Illumina HiSeq System. The published analysis was carried out like this. A later analysis counted tens of millions of unique TCR beta chains across the 650 to 700 repertoires, and 10 million to 12 million of these chains were shared by at least two donors. Raw reads were error-corrected and collapsed into unique sequences by a nearest-neighbor algorithm in which closely related sequences were merged to remove PCR and sequencing errors. V, D and J gene segments were assigned by aligning CDR3 sequences to IMGT reference sequences. For a sequence to be retained, a match of at least six nucleotides to both a V gene segment and a J gene segment was required. Rearrangements were called productive when the CDR3 lacked stop codons and stayed in frame with V and J; all others were non-productive. Following IMGT convention, CDR3 was defined as the stretch from the second conserved V-encoded cysteine up to the conserved J-encoded phenylalanine. Sequences without an unambiguous match to a single V gene segment were excluded from the earlier analysis of about 640 of the donors. In an earlier analysis of 587 of the donors, a V segment was called functional when productive rearrangements were above 56.7%, and segregating when the standard deviation between donors exceeded 5%. To diagnose cytomegalovirus status from the catalog of TCR beta chain sequences, a statistical classification framework was built. In a later analysis, V and J genes were assigned by comparing TCR nucleotide sequences against IMGT/GENE-DB human TR gene sequences. A later analysis assigned CDR3 sequences and most-parsimonious VDJ recombination scenarios with the TCRdist pipeline. In a later analysis, each TCR beta chain was defined by its CDR3 amino acid sequence together with its V-gene family, and reads lacking a unique V-gene family were excluded. As a way to deal with suspected cross-contamination and a sequencing artifact, a later analysis dropped roughly 600 nucleotide sequences that were highly shared and had low generation probability. For each public chain, a later analysis derived a clonal expansion index from normalized ranks of inferred template counts within each repertoire. In a later analysis, generation probabilities were computed using a VDJ recombination model fitted to out-of-frame rearrangements, and the results were checked against IGoR. A later analysis scored TCR-TCR, TCR-HLA and TCR-CMV co-occurrence with hypergeometric tests, applying a repertoire-size bias correction to TCR pairs. To estimate false discovery rates, a later analysis permuted the HLA or CMV assignments 20 times. In a later analysis, co-occurring TCRs were grouped using DBSCAN, and TCRdist sequence similarity was added for clustering within HLA-allele-positive subsets. Repertoires with fewer than 30,000 or more than 120,000 public chains, plus five repertoires with anomalous nucleotide sharing, were excluded from co-occurrence clustering. TCRdb obtained this table from immuneACCESS and retained in-frame rearrangements with V and J assigned. These tables miss some clones; where compared with another copy, unresolved V genes account for less than half of the shortfall, and the remainder is unexplained. The V and J calls and the clone size are those of that table, but D and trimming were determined from the DNA. The sample table records some 200,000 clones; roughly 80% of these occur just once. 0.22% of the sample lies in the top ten.

Reading from cysteine to phenylalanine, the CDR3 counts 15 amino acids. The kept DNA is CDR3 alone, 45 bases in frame from the first base. The germline V gene provides CDR1 SGHRS and CDR2 YFSETQ. Ends trimmed: V by 4 bases, J by 5 bases; bases unmatched to a gene: 9. In total, around 600 healthy bone marrow donors made up the cohort. At the time of sampling, every cohort member was nominally healthy, though immune exposures that went unrecorded were likely present. The donor tested CMV seronegative and was one of the 352 seronegative cohort members. A peripheral blood sample was collected from each donor, and TCR beta sequencing was performed on peripheral blood mononuclear cells. The Qiagen DNeasy Blood Extraction Kit was used to extract genomic DNA from the blood cell samples. The data stem from a study of cytomegalovirus exposure and HLA in healthy donors (dated by TCRdb to about 2017). Describing the broader study: An earlier analysis of about 530 of the donors reported 276 Gb of sequence data and 117 million unique TCR beta sequences obtained from roughly 170 million T cells. Around 330 gigabases of sequencing data and around 88 million unique TCR sequences made up an early release that covered 500 to 700 HLA-typed donors. Of the roughly 400 genotyped donors, over 80% were placed in the genetic ancestry cluster associated with self-reported Caucasian donors. The aim of the study was to test whether cataloging public T cell receptors could identify signatures of past pathogen exposure. The study used immunosequencing to profile the T cell repertoires of approximately 630 subjects and linked those repertoires to cytomegalovirus serostatus. In addition to the first cohort of 650 to 800 subjects, a separate validation cohort of 130 or so different subjects was used. High-throughput TCR immunosequencing, statistical association of individual TCRs with disease status, and machine learning were combined to predict cytomegalovirus infection status. In a later analysis, previously published TCR beta repertoires from 600 to 850 donors were re-analyzed and high-resolution HLA genotyping was added so that TCR occurrence patterns could be studied. Rather than drawing on any new phenotypic data, the later analysis identified candidate immune exposures from TCR beta sequences and the way those sequences occurred across donors. An earlier analysis of 587 of the donors used high-throughput TCR beta sequencing to judge whether each TCR beta V gene segment behaved as functional or pseudogenic. Donor age, sex, ethnicity and CMV serostatus were collected together with the repertoire data. A later genetic analysis took genome-wide SNP genotypes for about 55% of the roughly 670 donors and used that subset as a discovery cohort. Every repertoire in the discovery cohort had been generated on one and the same sequencing platform. Both class I and class II loci were covered by HLA typing, at four-digit resolution. The number of donors typed differed by locus, with about 629-630 for A, B, C, DRB1 and DQB1, 522 for DQA1, some 570 for DPA1, and 472 for DPB1. A handful of DR-DQ haplotypes were handled as single units for association and clustering because linkage in the cohort was strong. Among roughly 400 genotyped donors of the cohort, an average of roughly 230,000 unique TCR beta nucleotide sequences was sequenced per donor, of which roughly 17% were non-productive.

What the study reported, not specific to this receptor: Sequencing depth was assumed to be roughly uniform across donors in the presence/absence analyses, though that assumption may not hold. The only immune exposure information available for the cohort was CMV serostatus. In this cohort, only TCR beta chains were sequenced, and detectable features were limited by the absence of alpha or paired-chain data. In the study, some 160 TCR beta chains were listed as associated with cytomegalovirus. Assigning TCR associations to individual alleles was difficult when HLA alleles, especially DR and DQ, strongly co-occurred. In a later analysis, TCR association rates were found to vary across HLA loci, with the most associated TCRs seen for DRB1 alleles and the fewest for HLA-C alleles. A later analysis reported that several top co-occurrence clusters appeared linked to parvovirus B19, influenza, CMV and Epstein-Barr virus. Some IMGT-functional V segments, including TRBV6-2 and TRBV6-3, could not be distinguished by the 87-base-pair reads and were therefore excluded. Most CMV-associated TCR beta chains appeared to be HLA-restricted in a later analysis, and the HLA associations seemed to be driven largely by CMV exposure. Correlated functional status among segregating V segments might reflect linkage disequilibrium, but an unknown experimental factor could not be ruled out. Most TCR sequences were observed very rarely across donors, whereas some public TCRs were present in many individuals. A later analysis found that HLA-associated TCR beta chains were more clonally expanded and had lower generation probabilities than equally common non-associated chains. Because counts were too low, roughly 16 rarely observed V segments, including chromosome 9 orphons, were left out of the earlier analysis of over 550 of the donors. In vitro tests confirmed that a few of the cytomegalovirus-associated TCR beta chains recognize cytomegalovirus antigens. In an earlier analysis of some 550 of the donors, most TCR beta V segments were observed in productive rearrangements about 87% or about 30% of the time, broadly matching IMGT annotations. The authors suggested that the approach could potentially be generalized to other disease states and immunological phenotypes. In a later genetic analysis, fewer N-insertions in productive TCRs were reported among donors in an Asian-associated ancestry cluster than the approximately 710-donor mean. A cluster of highly shared sequence variants was judged likely to represent a technical artifact of the sequencing pipeline. Because HLA typing was missing for some donors at each locus, association tests included only the typed subset. A later genetic analysis associated a missense DCLRE1C variant with V-gene and J-gene trimming of TCR beta chains, and an independent cohort replicated the association. A further reported finding was that TCR beta sequences accurately predicted the HLA-A and HLA-B alleles for most subjects in the first cohort. The classifier was reported to diagnose cytomegalovirus status with high specificity and sensitivity in both the original and validation cohorts. A later analysis associated 17,000 or so TCR beta sequences with specific HLA alleles at a false discovery rate of 0.05.

The receptor's source is a girl aged 2 to 9 in good health and CMV-seronegative. Sequencing input: PBMCs. The chain couples TRBV5-1 to TRBJ2-5; the central 9 bases match TRBD2. The CDR3: CASSPGGLAAETQYF. DNA sequence: TGCGCCAGCAGCCCAGGGGGACTAGCTGCGGAGACCCAGTACTTC.